These T cell receptor beta chains were read from a single sample in a study of response to subunit inactivated influenza vaccine. TCRdb called the RT-PCR reads again in MiXCR, with one record for every CDR3 protein. Of 500,000 to 600,000 distinct CDR3 sequences listed, 14% were seen once; the top ten hold 11%. The sequencing used PBMCs from blood, collected about 12 days after vaccination. These receptors all stem from a man aged 45-65 years who received an inactivated influenza vaccine. CDR3s include the opening cysteine and the closing phenylalanine or tryptophan. Each record gives: V gene, D gene, clone size, J gene, CDR3 DNA, CDR3 protein. A D gene is named only where the DNA matches it firmly. A row's size may be missing; if present it is once, few, many or a size class.

>TRBV10-3|.|few|TRBJ1-5
TGTGCCATCAGTGAGTCGAACAGGGACAATCAGCCCCAGCATTTT
CAISESNRDNQPQHF
>TRBV5-1|TRBD1|many|TRBJ2-1
TGCGCCAGCAGCCACGACAGGGGAGGTAATGAGCAGTTCTTC
CASSHDRGGNEQFF
>TRBV2|.|few|TRBJ2-5
TGTGCCAGCAGGGACTTCGAGTCTCAAGAGACCCAGTACTTC
CASRDFESQETQYF
>TRBV27|TRBD2|.|TRBJ2-1
TGTGCCAGCAGTATCCGACTAGCGTCCGGGAATGAGCAGTTCTTC
CASSIRLASGNEQFF
>TRBV4-3|.|few|TRBJ2-5
TGCGCCAGCAGCCAGGGCAAGGGAGCCCAACAAGAGACCCAGTACTTC
CASSQGKGAQQETQYF
>TRBV28|.|.|TRBJ1-6
TGTGCCAGCAGTTTGCTCGGAGGGGGTAAGGATTCACCCCTCCACTTT
CASSLLGGGKDSPLHF
>TRBV4-2|.|.|TRBJ1-4
TGTGCCAGCAGCCAAGATCTGGGCGTTAATGAAAAACTGTTTTTT
CASSQDLGVNEKLFF
>TRBV10-3|.|few|TRBJ2-4
TGTGCCATCAGTGAACAGTCGGCCAAAAACATTCAGTACTTC
CAISEQSAKNIQYF
>TRBV27|TRBD2|.|TRBJ2-2
TGTGCCATTACAGTAGGGCGGGAGTTCGTCGGGGAGCTGTTTTTT
CAITVGREFVGELFF
>TRBV5-1|TRBD1|few|TRBJ1-4
TGCGCCAGCAGCTTACCGGGACAGGGTCATGAAAAACTGTTTTTT
CASSLPGQGHEKLFF
>TRBV28|.|.|TRBJ2-3
TGTGCCAGCAGCGACCACAGGGTCAGGACAGATACGCAGTATTTT
CASSDHRVRTDTQYF
>TRBV6-2/TRBV6-3|.|.|TRBJ2-7
TGTGCCAGCGAAGGACAGACCTACGAGCAGTACTTC
CASEGQTYEQYF
>TRBV5-1|.|few|TRBJ2-3
TGCGCCAGCCATAAAGGGGAGGCTAGCACAGATACGCAGTATTTT
CASHKGEASTDTQYF
>TRBV12-3/TRBV12-4|.|.|TRBJ2-2
TGTCCCAGCAATTTCGCCTGGACCGGGGAGCTGTTTTTT
CPSNFAWTGELFF
>TRBV10-3|TRBD1|.|TRBJ1-1
TGTGCCATCAGTGAGTCAGGACAGGGACGGCAAGTGAGGTTATTT
CAISESGQGRQVRLF
>TRBV5-1|.|.|TRBJ1-3
TGCGCCAGCAGCTTGATGGGTCCAGACTCTGGAAACACCATATATTTT
CASSLMGPDSGNTIYF
>TRBV12-3/TRBV12-4|.|.|TRBJ2-5
TGTGCCAGCAGTAAGGGGATAAAGACCCAGTACTTC
CASSKGIKTQYF
>TRBV6-1|TRBD2|.|TRBJ2-1
TGTGCCAGCGAGAGCGGGAGCCCCTACAATGAGCAGTTCTTC
CASESGSPYNEQFF
>TRBV2|.|.|TRBJ2-1
TGTGCCAGCAGTGACGGTCGGATTCCCAGGGGGCAGTTCTTC
CASSDGRIPRGQFF
>TRBV4-1|TRBD2|.|TRBJ2-3
TGCGCCAGCAGCCAAGTGGGGACTAGCGGGGGGGCCTTGTCTAGCACAGATACGCAGTATTTT
CASSQVGTSGGALSSTDTQYF
>TRBV7-6|TRBD2|.|TRBJ2-7
TGTGCCAGCAGCTTAGGGACTAGCAATAATAAGCAGTACTTC
CASSLGTSNNKQYF
>TRBV7-9|TRBD1|many|TRBJ1-6
TGTGCCAGCAGCCCGGTGACAGGGATTGGATCACCCCTCCACTTT
CASSPVTGIGSPLHF
>TRBV29-1|.|many|TRBJ2-5
TGCAGCGTTGAAGGGGATCTCCAAGAGACCCAGTACTTC
CSVEGDLQETQYF
>TRBV6-1|.|.|TRBJ1-4
TGTGCCAGCAGCCTTAAAGGGTTGAGTGAAAAACTGTTTTTT
CASSLKGLSEKLFF
>TRBV11-2|.|few|TRBJ1-1
TGTGCCAGCAGCGCCGTGGCGGGTGGCACTGAAGCTTTCTTT
CASSAVAGGTEAFF
>TRBV12-3/TRBV12-4|.|few|TRBJ2-2
TGTGCCAGCAGTTTGTTAGGGGCTCGTGGCACCGGGGAGCTGTTTTTT
CASSLLGARGTGELFF
>TRBV12-3/TRBV12-4|.|few|TRBJ2-7
TGTGCCAGCAGTTTAGGGACTCTAAAGGGGCAGTACTTC
CASSLGTLKGQYF
>TRBV10-3|.|few|TRBJ2-3
TGTGCCATCAGTGCGAGTGGAGATACGCAGTATTTT
CAISASGDTQYF
>TRBV10-3|.|many|TRBJ2-2
TGTGCCATCAGTTCAGGGGGGGCGAACACCGGGGAGCTGTTTTTT
CAISSGGANTGELFF
>TRBV10-3|TRBD1|.|TRBJ2-7
TGTGCCATCAGTACGGACAGGGCCCTTATGTACGAGCAGTACTTC
CAISTDRALMYEQYF
>TRBV3-1|TRBD1|few|TRBJ2-5
TGTGCCAGCAGCCAAGTGGGGACAGACCAAGAGACCCAGTACTTC
CASSQVGTDQETQYF
>TRBV12-3/TRBV12-4|.|many|TRBJ1-2
TGTGCCAGCAGTTTCTTCGCTGGACAGAGGGATGGCTACACCTTC
CASSFFAGQRDGYTF
>TRBV7-9|TRBD2|few|TRBJ2-5
TGTGCCAGCAGCTTAGCGGGAGGACTAGGCCAAGAGACCCAGTACTTC
CASSLAGGLGQETQYF
>TRBV3-1|.|many|TRBJ1-1
TGTGCCAGCAGCCAAGTTAGGACTGAAGCTTTCTTT
CASSQVRTEAFF
>TRBV28|TRBD1|few|TRBJ1-5
TGTGCCAGCACCTCGGGACAGATTAATCAGCCCCAGCATTTT
CASTSGQINQPQHF
>TRBV12-3/TRBV12-4|.|.|TRBJ2-5
TGTGCCAGCAGCCTAGAGACAGGAAATCACCAAGAGACCCAGTACTTC
CASSLETGNHQETQYF
>TRBV5-1|TRBD2|many|TRBJ2-1
TGCGCCAGCAGCTTGGCCGCGGGGGCCTACAATGAGCAGTTCTTC
CASSLAAGAYNEQFF
>TRBV29-1|TRBD1|.|TRBJ2-7
TGCAGCGCCGGGGACAGTCCCTACGAGCAGTACTTC
CSAGDSPYEQYF
>TRBV6-5|.|few|TRBJ2-7
TGTGCCAGCAGTTACTCTTGGCGCTCAAGCTCCTACGAGCAGTACTTC
CASSYSWRSSSYEQYF
>TRBV14|.|.|TRBJ1-1
TGTGCCAGCAGCCTTGCGGGGGGCTTCACTGAAGCTTTCTTT
CASSLAGGFTEAFF
>TRBV4-1|.|.|TRBJ2-6
TGCGCCAGCAGCCCGACACCGACTCCACCTTCTGGGGCCAACGTCCTGACTTTC
CASSPTPTPPSGANVLTF
>TRBV7-8|TRBD2|.|TRBJ2-5
TGTGCCAGCAGCCGGTACAGCGGGGGGGCGGGAGAGACCCAGTACTTC
CASSRYSGGAGETQYF
>TRBV7-8|.|few|TRBJ2-6
TGTGCCAGCAGCTTAGGTCGGGGGCGCCTTGGGGCCAACGTCCTGACTTTC
CASSLGRGRLGANVLTF
>TRBV5-1|TRBD2|.|TRBJ2-7
TGCGCCAGCAGCTTGGGGCGGCGGGAGTCATTATTTGACGAGCAGTACTTC
CASSLGRRESLFDEQYF
>TRBV27|.|.|TRBJ2-7
TGTGCCAGCAGTTTAATCGGCGGGACCACCTACGAGCAGTACTTC
CASSLIGGTTYEQYF
>TRBV12-3/TRBV12-4|.|few|TRBJ2-7
TGTGCCAGCAGTCTACATGGTTATAATGGGCAGTACTTC
CASSLHGYNGQYF
>TRBV10-3|TRBD2|.|TRBJ2-7
TGTGCCATCAGTAAAGAAGGGGGACTAGCGGTCTACGAGCAGTACTTC
CAISKEGGLAVYEQYF
>TRBV4-1|TRBD2|few|TRBJ2-5
TGCGCCAGCAGCCCTCAACTAGCGGGTTATACTGGAGAGACCCAGTACTTC
CASSPQLAGYTGETQYF
>TRBV5-6|.|.|TRBJ1-5
TGTGCCAGCAGCAGAGGAGGGGCTTTTCAGCCCCAGCATTTT
CASSRGGAFQPQHF
>TRBV19|.|few|TRBJ1-2
TGTGCCAGTAGTTCGGTTCGGGCCGTCACCTTC
CASSSVRAVTF
>TRBV4-3|.|few|TRBJ1-4
TGCGCCAGCAGCCAAGAGGGAGGGTCGGGAGAAAAACTGTTTTTT
CASSQEGGSGEKLFF
>TRBV12-3/TRBV12-4|TRBD1|many|TRBJ1-1
TGTGCCAGCAGTTCTGGACAGGGGAGACAAGCTTTCTTT
CASSSGQGRQAFF
>TRBV29-1|.|few|TRBJ2-7
TGCAGCGTTGAGTCCCCGGATACCTACGAGCAGTACTTC
CSVESPDTYEQYF
>TRBV20-1|.|many|TRBJ2-7
TGCAGTGCTAGAGGGGGCAGTTCGTACGAGCAGTACTTC
CSARGGSSYEQYF
>TRBV10-3|.|.|TRBJ2-5
TGTGCCATCAGTGACCACTCCGGGTTCCAAGAGACCCAGTACTTC
CAISDHSGFQETQYF
>TRBV4-1|TRBD1|.|TRBJ2-3
TGCGCCAGCAGCCACCACAGGGGAAAGAGAGAAGATACGCAGTATTTT
CASSHHRGKREDTQYF
>TRBV7-2|TRBD2|.|TRBJ2-5
TGTGCCAGCAGCTTCCAGCGGGGGGGTAAAGAGACCCAGTACTTC
CASSFQRGGKETQYF
>TRBV7-9|.|.|TRBJ2-7
TGTGCCAGCTCTCAGTTTCACGAGCAGTACTTC
CASSQFHEQYF
>TRBV7-2|TRBD2|.|TRBJ2-1
TGTGCCAGCAGCTTAGGGACTAGCGGGAGGCTAAATGAGCAGTTCTTC
CASSLGTSGRLNEQFF
>TRBV28|.|few|TRBJ1-2
TGTGCCAGCAGTTTTCAGGGCCTGGGCTATGGCTACACCTTC
CASSFQGLGYGYTF